A single sample gave rise to the 28 T cell receptor beta chains below, sequenced in a study of cytomegalovirus exposure and HLA in healthy donors. A multiplex PCR was run with 60 Vbeta primers and 13 Jbeta primers. Produced via immunoSEQ multiplex PCR; TCRdb's table is partial and in-frame only. The table lists approximately 140,000 clones, around three quarters of them singletons. The specimen was PBMCs. These receptors were collected from a man aged 40-49 years in good health and CMV-seropositive.

The CDR3 DNA reads TGCGCCAGCAGCTTGTCTCCCTTTCTCCGGGCAGGAGACAGGGCCTACGAGCAGTACTTC. It yields the protein CASSLSPFLRAGDRAYEQYF. This chain links TRBV5-1 with TRBJ2-7; 7 bases agree with TRBD1. The junction had 21 bases not matched to a gene; V was cut back by 1 base and J by 2 bases. The CDR3 has 20 residues. Germline loops: CDR1 SGHRS, CDR2 YFSETQ.

This chain uses TRBV6-5 with TRBJ2-1; D gene uncertain. The CDR3 is made up of 14 amino acids. CDR1 MNHEY and CDR2 SVGAGI come from the germline V gene. Trimming pared 5 bases from V and 3 bases from J, leaving 11 bases between. CDR3 bases: TGTGCCAGCAGTCCTTCAGGAAGCTACAATGAGCAGTTCTTC. This encodes CASSPSGSYNEQFF.

The rearrangement uses TRBV19 and TRBJ1-5; D is perhaps TRBD1 (6 bases). Looked up from germline, CDR1 is LNHDA and CDR2 is SQIVND (reference sequence). V gave up 7 bases and J gave up 0 bases, with 13 bases separating them. The CDR3 has 15 amino acids. The CDR3 nucleotides read TGTGCCAGTAAGGGTCAGGGGAATAGCAATCAGCCCCAGCATTTT. Protein product: CASKGQGNSNQPQHF.

Remarks on this clone: A junction end diverges from the germline sequence, so it may reflect a read error. V gene TRBV7-7 combines with J gene TRBJ2-3; 12 bases align to TRBD1. The CDR3 totals 15 residues. The germline V gene encodes CDR1 SSHAT and CDR2 FNYEAQ (reference sequence). CDR3 sequence: CASSPGQGASDTQYF. As DNA, the CDR3 is TGTGCTAGCAGCCCGGGACAGGGGGCCTCAGATACGCAGTATTTT. The full variable domain, in which reference TRBV7-7 and TRBJ2-3 provide the parts outside the CDR3, is GAGVSQSPRYKVTKRGQDVTLRCDPISSHATLYWYQQALGQGPEFLTYFNYEAQPDKSGLPSDRFSAERPEGSISTLTIQRTEQRDSAMYRCASSPGQGASDTQYFGPGTRLTVL.

Here the CDR3 DNA reads TGTGCCAGCAGCTTAGGCAGAGCCCGGGGGGAGACCCAGTACTTC. It is translated as CASSLGRARGETQYF. The chain carries TRBV7-6 and TRBJ2-5; possibly TRBD2 for D (6 bases). The germline V gene has CDR1 SGHVS and CDR2 FNYEAQ. The germline V and J ends were trimmed by 1 base and 5 bases, with 14 bases remaining between them. The CDR3 spans 15 residues.

This chain links TRBV28 with TRBJ1-2; perhaps TRBD1 as D (6 bases). The CDR3 is made up of 12 amino acids. Germline CDR1 MDHEN, CDR2 SYDVKM. V was clipped by 10 bases and J by 4 bases, with 13 bases between them. In nucleotides, the CDR3 is TGTGCCACCTGGGGGGGGCCCTATGGCTACACCTTC. It yields the protein CATWGGPYGYTF.

This clone is a singleton in its sample. The DNA of the CDR3 is TGTGCCAGCACCTCCCCGGACAGGGTTACCGGGGAGCTGTTTTTT. It translates to CASTSPDRVTGELFF. J is TRBJ2-2 and V is TRBV28, with 8 bases that match TRBD1. The CDR3 has 15 residues. From germline, CDR1 is MDHEN and CDR2 SYDVKM. Unmatched junction bases numbered 9, after V lost 7 bases and J lost 5 bases.

This chain uses TRBV30 with TRBJ1-1; the match to TRBD1 covers 10 bases. The CDR3 spans 13 residues. J lost 3 bases, V lost 8 bases, and 6 bases had no gene match. Germline V gives CDR1 GTSNPN, CDR2 SVGIG (reference sequence). The CDR3 DNA reads as TGTGCCGGACACGGGACAGGGGACACTGAAGCTTTCTTT. Translating gives CAGHGTGDTEAFF.

J is TRBJ2-3 and V is TRBV7-8; possibly TRBD2 for D (6 bases). Trimming left V 5 bases short and J 0 bases short, with 18 bases between. The germline V gene has CDR1 SGHVS and CDR2 FQNEAQ. The CDR3 runs to 17 residues. CDR3 amino acids: CASSPTGGGASTDTQYF. CDR3 bases: TGTGCCAGCAGCCCGACGGGCGGAGGGGCCAGCACAGATACGCAGTATTTT.

V is TRBV5-1 and J is TRBJ2-5; TRBD2 matches at 13 bases. The germline V gene has CDR1 SGHRS and CDR2 YFSETQ. The V gene end was trimmed by 3 bases and the J gene end by 5 bases; junction bases not matched to a gene: 7. This CDR3 region has 16 residues. The CDR3 DNA reads as TGCGCCAGCAGCTCGTCGGGACTAGCGGGGCGCGAGACCCAGTACTTC. The encoded protein is CASSSSGLAGRETQYF. Full variable domain (outside the CDR3, taken from reference TRBV5-1 and TRBJ2-5): KAGVTQTPRYLIKTRGQQVTLSCSPISGHRSVSWYQQTPGQGLQFLFEYFSETQRNKGNFPGRFSGRQFSNSRSEMNVSTLELGDSALYLCASSSSGLAGRETQYFGPGTRLLVL.

The chain recombines TRBV19 with TRBJ1-4, with D tentatively TRBD1 (5 bases). This CDR3 contains 15 residues. CDR1 LNHDA and CDR2 SQIVND come from the germline V gene (reference sequence). The V end lost 5 bases, the J end lost 4 bases, and 14 bases lay between the germline ends. The CDR3 reads CASSPTGARNEKLFF. CDR3 coding DNA: TGTGCCAGTAGTCCCACTGGGGCACGTAATGAAAAACTGTTTTTT.

The chain recombines TRBV19 with TRBJ2-2; 7 nucleotides agree with TRBD1. Germline V gene sequence: CDR1 LNHDA, CDR2 SQIVND (reference sequence). CDR3 length equals 18 residues. Trimming removed 4 bases from V and 0 bases from J; junction bases left unmatched: 11. CDR3 nucleotides: TGTGCCAGTAGTACGTCAGGGAAAGGGGGCTCGAACACCGGGGAGCTGTTTTTT. This gives the protein CASSTSGKGGSNTGELFF.

The chain couples TRBV7-9 to TRBJ2-7, with TRBD1 identical over 9 bases. V lost 5 bases to trimming and J lost 7 bases; unmatched junction nucleotides: 3. Germline V gene data show CDR1 as SEHNR and CDR2 as FQNEAQ (reference sequence). This CDR3 has 12 residues. Written as DNA, the CDR3 is TGTGCCAGCAGCCCGGGGACAGGGGAGCAGTACTTC. As protein: CASSPGTGEQYF.

The chain uses TRBV7-6 and TRBJ1-4, with D hard to call. V lost 1 base and J lost 0, with 9 bases in between. The CDR3 loop spans 16 amino acids. Germline-derived CDR1 and CDR2 are SGHVS and FNYEAQ. The CDR3 here is CASSLGSGATNEKLFF. The CDR3 bases are TGTGCCAGCAGCTTAGGGTCAGGTGCAACTAATGAAAAACTGTTTTTT.

There are many counts of this clone. The rearrangement uses TRBV7-9 and TRBJ1-5, with 9 bases aligning to TRBD1. Germline values: CDR1 SEHNR, CDR2 FQNEAQ (reference sequence). Germline trimming cut 5 bases from V and 2 bases from J; bases unmatched to any gene: 4. CDR3 size: 15 residues. The CDR3 here is CASSRTGEGNQPQHF. CDR3 in DNA: TGTGCCAGCAGCCGGACAGGGGAAGGCAATCAGCCCCAGCATTTT.

This clone was picked up a small number of times. The chain couples TRBV7-2 to TRBJ2-5, with 15 bases identical to TRBD2. The V gene's germline CDR1 is SGHTA and CDR2 FQGNSA. The trim removed 4 bases at V and 11 bases at J, leaving 8 bases unmatched. This CDR3 contains 15 residues. The CDR3 sequence: CASSSPGLAGGEQYF. The CDR3 bases are TGTGCCAGCAGCTCCCCCGGACTAGCGGGAGGGGAGCAGTACTTC.

The gene calls are TRBV29-1 and TRBJ2-1, with 7 bases identical to TRBD1. The V and J ends lost 5 bases and 8 bases, in that order; junction bases with no gene match: 6. Germline CDR1 and CDR2: SQVTM and ANQGSEA. The CDR3 is 12 residues long. The CDR3 nucleotides are TGCAGCGTTACAAGACAGGGTTATGAGCAGTTCTTC. Translating it yields CSVTRQGYEQFF.

The rearrangement links TRBV7-2 to TRBJ1-3; 11 bases fit TRBD1. This CDR3 has 14 amino acids. J lost 7 bases, V lost 5 bases, and 4 bases had no gene match. CDR1 is SGHTA and CDR2 is FQGNSA in the germline V gene. Here the CDR3 reads CASSAGTGGNTIYF. Here the CDR3 DNA reads TGTGCCAGCAGCGCCGGGACAGGGGGTAACACCATATATTTT.

J is TRBJ2-7 and V is TRBV5-1; 8 nucleotides align to TRBD1. V lost 5 bases and J lost 0; bases outside the gene matches: 7. The length of the CDR3 is 15 residues. The germline gives CDR1 SGHRS, CDR2 YFSETQ. Here the CDR3 DNA reads TGCGCCAGCAGGACAGGGGCCGGCCCCTCCTACGAGCAGTACTTC. Its protein product is CASRTGAGPSYEQYF.

CDR3 DNA sequence: TGTGCCAGCAGTCCACTCAGTCAGGCTGGCTATGGCTACACCTTC. The encoded protein is CASSPLSQAGYGYTF. V usage is TRBV6-5 and J usage is TRBJ1-2; D remains ambiguous. This CDR3 contains 15 residues. V lost 5 bases to trimming and J lost 4 bases, with 17 bases between them. The germline V gene encodes CDR1 MNHEY and CDR2 SVGAGI.

V usage is TRBV5-4 and J usage is TRBJ2-3, with 8 bases fitting TRBD1. In germline, CDR1 is SGHNT, CDR2 YYREEE (reference sequence). The V segment lost 1 base and the J segment 2 bases; nucleotides outside the gene matches: 6. The CDR3 consists of 16 residues. CDR3 region: CASSLTRQGNTDTQYF. CDR3 bases: TGTGCCAGCAGCTTGACCAGACAGGGGAACACAGATACGCAGTATTTT.

V and J are TRBV19 and TRBJ1-1; TRBD1 might be the D (5 bases). Trimming took 8 bases from V and 13 from J, leaving 17 bases between them. The CDR3 contains 11 residues. Per germline, CDR1 LNHDA and CDR2 SQIVND (reference sequence). The CDR3 DNA is TGTGCCAGTCGTCAAGCCGGGGGACGTTTCTTT. This encodes CASRQAGGRFF.

The chain couples TRBV29-1 to TRBJ2-3, with 13 bases aligning to TRBD2. The J segment lost 0 bases and the V segment lost 6 bases, leaving 9 bases of the junction unmatched. The germline V gene encodes CDR1 SQVTM and CDR2 ANQGSEA. The CDR3 is 17 residues long. The CDR3 nucleotides read TGCAGCGTGACAGGACTAGCGGGGGCCGCTAGCACAGATACGCAGTATTTT. This translates into CSVTGLAGAASTDTQYF.

This chain uses TRBV6-5 with TRBJ1-1, with a tentative D call TRBD1 (5 bases). The length of the CDR3 is 13 residues. V lost 4 bases and J lost 5, with 11 bases in between. Germline V gives CDR1 MNHEY, CDR2 SVGAGI. The CDR3 DNA sequence: TGTGCCAGCAGTTCGACAGTATTGACTGAAGCTTTCTTT. Its translation is CASSSTVLTEAFF.

In regard to this clone: Other nucleotide sequences in the sample specify the same CDR3. The chain recombines TRBV19 with TRBJ1-1; 7 bases fit TRBD1. The CDR3 spans 13 residues. With V trimmed by 4 bases and J by 4 bases, 3 bases remained unmatched. Germline V gene sequence: CDR1 LNHDA, CDR2 SQIVND (reference sequence). CDR3 in amino acids: CASSTGTATEAFF. The DNA for the CDR3 is TGTGCCAGTAGTACTGGGACAGCCACTGAAGCTTTCTTT.

The V call is TRBV7-9, the J call TRBJ2-6, with D unclear. Looked up from germline, CDR1 is SEHNR and CDR2 is FQNEAQ (reference sequence). V was pared by 5 bases and J by 2 bases, with 4 bases between. The CDR3 consists of 13 residues. The CDR3: CASSEAGANVLTF. The CDR3 DNA reads as TGTGCCAGCAGCGAGGCTGGGGCCAACGTCCTGACTTTC.

The chain links TRBV19 to TRBJ1-1; TRBD1 matches 8 bases. J gave up 1 base and V 6 bases, and 7 bases lay outside the gene matches. The CDR3 contains 15 residues. Per the germline V gene, CDR1 is LNHDA and CDR2 is SQIVND (reference sequence). The CDR3 here is CASRGQVKGNTEAFF. CDR3 in DNA: TGTGCCAGTAGGGGACAGGTGAAGGGGAACACTGAAGCTTTCTTT.

This chain joins TRBV19 and TRBJ1-4, with D unclear. Germline V gene sequence: CDR1 LNHDA, CDR2 SQIVND (reference sequence). Trimming shortened V by 5 bases and J by 4 bases, and 5 bases separated the two germline ends. The CDR3 runs 12 residues. The chain's CDR3 is CASSPFNEKLFF. Written as DNA, the CDR3 is TGTGCCAGTAGTCCCTTTAATGAAAAACTGTTTTTT.